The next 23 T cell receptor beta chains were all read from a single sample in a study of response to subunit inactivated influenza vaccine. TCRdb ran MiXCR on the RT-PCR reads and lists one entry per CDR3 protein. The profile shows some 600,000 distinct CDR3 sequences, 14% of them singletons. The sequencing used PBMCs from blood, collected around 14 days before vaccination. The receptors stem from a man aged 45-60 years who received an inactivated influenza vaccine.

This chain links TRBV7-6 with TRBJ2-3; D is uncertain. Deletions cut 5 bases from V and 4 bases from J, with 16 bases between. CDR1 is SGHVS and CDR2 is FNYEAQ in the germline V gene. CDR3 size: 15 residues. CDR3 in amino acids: CASSLVLVEADTQYF. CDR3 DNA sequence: TGTGCCAGCAGCCTAGTGCTAGTCGAGGCAGATACGCAGTATTTT.

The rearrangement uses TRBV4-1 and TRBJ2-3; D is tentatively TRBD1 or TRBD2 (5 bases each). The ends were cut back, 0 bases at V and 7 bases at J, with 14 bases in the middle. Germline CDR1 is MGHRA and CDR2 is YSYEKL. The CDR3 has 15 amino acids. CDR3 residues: CASSQDPSGPNTQYF. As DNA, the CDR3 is TGCGCCAGCAGCCAAGATCCCTCGGGACCGAATACGCAGTATTTT.

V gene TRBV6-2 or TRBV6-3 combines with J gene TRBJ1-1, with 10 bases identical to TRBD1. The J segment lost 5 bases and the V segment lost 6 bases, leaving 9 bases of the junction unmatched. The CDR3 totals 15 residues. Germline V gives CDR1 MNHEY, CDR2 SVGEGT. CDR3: CASRRQGARGTEAFF. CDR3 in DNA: TGTGCCAGCAGGAGACAGGGGGCTAGGGGGACTGAAGCTTTCTTT.

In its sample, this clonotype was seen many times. CDR3 coding DNA: TGTGCCAGCAGTGACTACGAGCAGTACTTC. The encoded protein is CASSDYEQYF. V gene TRBV2 combines with J gene TRBJ2-7; D ambiguous. The germline gives CDR1 SNHLY, CDR2 FYNNEI. The V end was cut by 3 bases, the J end by 3 bases, with 0 bases between. The CDR3 has 10 amino acids. Using reference TRBV2 and TRBJ2-7 for the parts outside the CDR3, the full variable domain is EPEVTQTPSHQVTQMGQEVILRCVPISNHLYFYWYRQILGQKVEFLVSFYNNEISEKSEIFDDQFSVERPDGSNFTLKIRSTKLEDSAMYFCASSDYEQYFGPGTRLTVT.

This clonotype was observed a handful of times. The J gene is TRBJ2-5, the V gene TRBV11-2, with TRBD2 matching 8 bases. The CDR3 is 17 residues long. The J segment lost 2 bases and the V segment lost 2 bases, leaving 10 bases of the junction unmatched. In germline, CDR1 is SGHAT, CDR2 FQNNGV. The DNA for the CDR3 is TGTGCCAGCAGCTTATACGGCGGGGGGTCCTTACAAGAGACCCAGTACTTC. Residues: CASSLYGGGSLQETQYF.

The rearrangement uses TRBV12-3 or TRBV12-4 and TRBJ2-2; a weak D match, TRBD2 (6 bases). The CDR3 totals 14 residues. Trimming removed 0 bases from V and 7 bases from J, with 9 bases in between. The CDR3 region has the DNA TGTGCCAGCAGTTTAGCGCACGGGGGCGGGGAGCTGTTTTTT. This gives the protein CASSLAHGGGELFF.

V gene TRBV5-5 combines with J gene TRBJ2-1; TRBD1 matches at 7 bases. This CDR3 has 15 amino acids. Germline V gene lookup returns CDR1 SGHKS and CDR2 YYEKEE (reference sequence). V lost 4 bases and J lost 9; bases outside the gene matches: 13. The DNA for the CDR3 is TGTGCCAGCAGCGCCGGGGCAGGGGCAGGGGGTGAGCAGTTCTTC. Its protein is CASSAGAGAGGEQFF.

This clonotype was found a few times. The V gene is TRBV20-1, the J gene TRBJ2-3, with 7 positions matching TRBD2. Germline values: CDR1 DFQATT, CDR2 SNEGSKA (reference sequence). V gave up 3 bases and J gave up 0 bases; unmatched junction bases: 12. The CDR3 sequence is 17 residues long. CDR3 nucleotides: TGCAGTGCTAGGGGTGCGTCGGGAGGCGCTAGCACAGATACGCAGTATTTT. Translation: CSARGASGGASTDTQYF.

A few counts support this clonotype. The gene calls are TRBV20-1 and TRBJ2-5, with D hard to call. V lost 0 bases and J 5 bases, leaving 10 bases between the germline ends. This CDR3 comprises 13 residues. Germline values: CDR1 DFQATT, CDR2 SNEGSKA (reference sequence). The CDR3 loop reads CSARDGVRETQYF. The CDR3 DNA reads TGCAGTGCTAGAGATGGAGTAAGGGAGACCCAGTACTTC.

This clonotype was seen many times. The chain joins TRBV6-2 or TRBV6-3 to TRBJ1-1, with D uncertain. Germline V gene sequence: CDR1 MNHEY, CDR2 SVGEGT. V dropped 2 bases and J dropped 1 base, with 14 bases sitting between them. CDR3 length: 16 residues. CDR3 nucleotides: TGTGCCAGCAGTTACGAACCGGCGTGGGAGAACACTGAAGCTTTCTTT. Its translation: CASSYEPAWENTEAFF.

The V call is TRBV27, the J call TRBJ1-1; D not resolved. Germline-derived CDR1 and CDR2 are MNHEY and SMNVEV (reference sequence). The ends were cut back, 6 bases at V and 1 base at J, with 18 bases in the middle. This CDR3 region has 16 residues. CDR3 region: CASSNLGRVQNTEAFF. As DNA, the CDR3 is TGTGCCAGCAGCAACCTTGGGAGGGTCCAGAACACTGAAGCTTTCTTT.

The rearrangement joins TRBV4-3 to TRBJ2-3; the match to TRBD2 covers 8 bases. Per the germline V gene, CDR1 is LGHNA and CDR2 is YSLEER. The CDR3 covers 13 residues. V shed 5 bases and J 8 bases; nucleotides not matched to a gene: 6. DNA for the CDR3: TGCGCCAGCAGCGGCCCGGGACTAGTTACGCAGTATTTT. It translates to CASSGPGLVTQYF.

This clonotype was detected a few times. The CDR3 reads CASSRDMNYGYTF. DNA for the CDR3: TGTGCCAGCAGTAGGGACATGAACTATGGCTACACCTTC. The chain recombines TRBV27 with TRBJ1-2; D perhaps matches TRBD1 (6 bases). CDR1 and CDR2 (germline): MNHEY, SMNVEV (reference sequence). The germline V and J ends were trimmed by 5 bases and 2 bases, with 9 bases remaining between them. This CDR3 contains 13 residues.

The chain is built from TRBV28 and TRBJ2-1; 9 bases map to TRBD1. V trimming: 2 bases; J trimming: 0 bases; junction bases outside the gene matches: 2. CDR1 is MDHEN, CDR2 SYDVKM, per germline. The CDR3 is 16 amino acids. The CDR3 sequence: CASSLPGQGSYNEQFF. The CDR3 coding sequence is TGTGCCAGCAGTTTACCGGGACAGGGCTCCTACAATGAGCAGTTCTTC.

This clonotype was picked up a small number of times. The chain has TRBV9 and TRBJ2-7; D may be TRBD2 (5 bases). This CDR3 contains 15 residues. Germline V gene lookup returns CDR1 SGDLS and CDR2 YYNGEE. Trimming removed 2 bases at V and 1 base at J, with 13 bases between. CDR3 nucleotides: TGTGCCAGCAGCGTTTCCGAGGGTCTATCCTACGAGCAGTACTTC. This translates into CASSVSEGLSYEQYF.

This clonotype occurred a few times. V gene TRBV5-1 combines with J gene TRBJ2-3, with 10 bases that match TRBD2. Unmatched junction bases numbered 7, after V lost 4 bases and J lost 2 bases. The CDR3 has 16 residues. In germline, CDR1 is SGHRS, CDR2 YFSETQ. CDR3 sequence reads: CASSLRTSGDTDTQYF. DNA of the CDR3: TGCGCCAGCAGCCTCAGGACTAGCGGAGACACAGATACGCAGTATTTT.

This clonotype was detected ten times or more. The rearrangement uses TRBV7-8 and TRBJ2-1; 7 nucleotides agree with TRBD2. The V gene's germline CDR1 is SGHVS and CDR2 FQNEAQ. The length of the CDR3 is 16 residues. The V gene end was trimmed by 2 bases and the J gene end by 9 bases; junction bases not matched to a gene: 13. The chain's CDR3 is CASSLPSSGLGAEQFF. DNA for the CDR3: TGTGCCAGCAGCTTACCGAGTAGCGGACTAGGTGCTGAGCAGTTCTTC.

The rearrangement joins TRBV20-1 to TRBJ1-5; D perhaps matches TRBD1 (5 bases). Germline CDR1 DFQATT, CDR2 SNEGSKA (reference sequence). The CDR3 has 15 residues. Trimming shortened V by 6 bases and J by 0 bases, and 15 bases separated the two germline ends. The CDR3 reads CSASGRIYSNQPQHF. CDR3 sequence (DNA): TGCAGTGCCTCGGGACGGATTTATAGCAATCAGCCCCAGCATTTT.

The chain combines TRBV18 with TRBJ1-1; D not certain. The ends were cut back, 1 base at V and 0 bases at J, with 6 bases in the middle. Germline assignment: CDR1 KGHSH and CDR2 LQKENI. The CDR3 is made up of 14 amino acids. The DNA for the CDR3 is TGTGCCAGCTCACCACAGACAATGAACACTGAAGCTTTCTTT. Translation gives CASSPQTMNTEAFF.

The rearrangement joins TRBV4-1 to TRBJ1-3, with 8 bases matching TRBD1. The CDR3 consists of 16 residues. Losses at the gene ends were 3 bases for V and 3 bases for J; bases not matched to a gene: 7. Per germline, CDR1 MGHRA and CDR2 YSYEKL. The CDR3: CASSQRGTGHGNTIYF. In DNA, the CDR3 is TGCGCCAGCAGCCAGCGTGGGACAGGACATGGAAACACCATATATTTT.

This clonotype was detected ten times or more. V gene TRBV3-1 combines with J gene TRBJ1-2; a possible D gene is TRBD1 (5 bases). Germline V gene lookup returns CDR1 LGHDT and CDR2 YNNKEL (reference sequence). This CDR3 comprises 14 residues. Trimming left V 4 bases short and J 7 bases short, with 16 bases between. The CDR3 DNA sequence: TGTGCCAGCAGCCCGGGACCGGGTGGAGGTGGCTACACCTTC. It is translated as CASSPGPGGGGYTF.

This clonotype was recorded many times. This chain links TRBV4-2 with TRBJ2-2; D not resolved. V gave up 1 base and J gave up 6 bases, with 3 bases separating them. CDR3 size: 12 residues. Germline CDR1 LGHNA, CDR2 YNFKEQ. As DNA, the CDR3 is TGTGCCAGCAGCCAAGTCGCCGGGGAGCTGTTTTTT. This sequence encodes CASSQVAGELFF.

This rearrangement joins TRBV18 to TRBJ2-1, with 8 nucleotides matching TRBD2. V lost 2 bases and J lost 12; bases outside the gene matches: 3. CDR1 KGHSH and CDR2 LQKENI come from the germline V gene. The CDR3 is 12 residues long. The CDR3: CASSPGTSGQFF. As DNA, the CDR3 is TGTGCCAGCTCACCAGGGACTAGTGGGCAGTTCTTC.